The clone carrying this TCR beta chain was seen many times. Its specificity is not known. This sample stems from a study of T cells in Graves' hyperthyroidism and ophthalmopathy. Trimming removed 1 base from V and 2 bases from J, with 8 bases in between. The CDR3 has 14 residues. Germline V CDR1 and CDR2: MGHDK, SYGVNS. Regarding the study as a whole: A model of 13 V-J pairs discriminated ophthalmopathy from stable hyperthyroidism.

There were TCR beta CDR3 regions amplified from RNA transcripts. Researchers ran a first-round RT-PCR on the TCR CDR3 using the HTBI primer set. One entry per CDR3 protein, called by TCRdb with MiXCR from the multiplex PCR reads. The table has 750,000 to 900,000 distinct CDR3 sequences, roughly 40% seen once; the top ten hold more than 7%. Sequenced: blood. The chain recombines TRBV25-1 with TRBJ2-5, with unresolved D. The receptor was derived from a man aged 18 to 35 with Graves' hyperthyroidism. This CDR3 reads CASSELGQQETQYF. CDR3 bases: TGTGCCAGCAGTGAATTAGGGCAGCAAGAGACCCAGTACTTC.